The clone carrying this TCR beta chain was seen more than once but under ten times. Its target is unknown. The sample is drawn from a study of T cells after yellow fever vaccination. Whole-study findings and limits: The study found a weaker secondary response that peaked faster, day 5 versus 15. Reappearance after the booster was observed for most primary-vaccination clones (about 97% CD4, roughly 90% CD8). CD4 and CD8 compartments shared a small share of clonotypes, likely from convergent recombination.

This CDR3 is 15 amino acids long. Trimming removed 0 bases from V and 4 bases from J; junction bases left unmatched: 6. The germline V gene has CDR1 ENHRY and CDR2 SYGVKD. TCRdb processed the 5' RACE reads anew with MiXCR; each CDR3 protein has one entry. The sample includes about 360,000 distinct CDR3 sequences, 6.2% of them seen just once. This TCR came from a man younger than 45 who received the YFV17D yellow fever vaccine. The chain uses TRBV10-3 and TRBJ2-7; 7 bases are shared with TRBD2. The sequencing used PBMCs, collected 5 days after the yellow fever booster vaccination. CDR3 amino acids: CAISESDGRYYEQYF. CDR3 in DNA: TGTGCCATCAGTGAGTCAGACGGGAGGTATTACGAGCAGTACTTC.